This TCR beta chain originates from a study of response to subunit inactivated influenza vaccine. Overall study results and limits: Only a handful of new T cells, the authors suggested, are recruited with each seasonal influenza vaccination.

The J segment lost 0 bases and the V segment lost 3 bases, leaving 6 bases of the junction unmatched. CDR3 length equals 18 residues. From germline, CDR1 is MGHRA and CDR2 YSYEKL. This clonotype has ten or more counts. Its antigen remains unidentified. In TCRdb, the RT-PCR reads were re-called with MiXCR into one record per CDR3 protein. The table lists a few hundred thousand distinct CDR3 sequences, about 20% of them singletons. The source of this sequence is a man aged 45-69 years who received an inactivated influenza vaccine. The sample here was PBMCs from blood, taken roughly 20 months after vaccination. The chain uses TRBV4-1 and TRBJ2-2; 11 nucleotides agree with TRBD2. The CDR3 spells CASSQGLAVHANTGELFF. CDR3 nucleotide sequence: TGCGCCAGCAGCCAGGGACTAGCGGTCCACGCGAACACCGGGGAGCTGTTTTTT.